These T cell receptor beta chains were read from a single sample in a study of long-term antiretroviral therapy in people with HIV. Measured with immunoSEQ multiplex PCR; TCRdb has only the in-frame clones, and not every one. The data contain over 35,000 clones, 75% to 85% of them singletons. Sequencing used unsorted PBMCs, obtained 3.4 years after starting antiretroviral therapy. The receptors here all came from a man under 40 with HIV. CDR3s include the opening cysteine and the closing phenylalanine or tryptophan. Only part of the rows carry a size: once, few, many, or a class if the clone is expanded.

TRBJ1-4 TRBV19 . CASIDGGTNEKLFF
TRBJ2-5 TRBV27 . CASRSGVPTETQYF
TRBJ2-3 TRBV7-2 . CASSQAEGVSDTQYF
TRBJ2-3 TRBV5-1 . CASSLGPGSPTQYF
TRBJ2-7 TRBV2 few CASSEGTSVLDEQYF
TRBJ1-1 TRBV5-4 . CASSLSVGTGLMNTEAFF
TRBJ2-7 TRBV13 . CASSSRTNGYEQYF
TRBJ1-1 TRBV7-9 few CASSPQSMNTEAFF
TRBJ1-5 TRBV6-1 . CASSLSGFSNQPQHF
TRBJ1-1 TRBV5-4 . CASSSTAGRNTEAFF
TRBJ2-5 TRBV19 . CASRDLYGTQYF
TRBJ2-2 TRBV2 . CASTSGSGTGELFF
TRBJ1-2 TRBV15 . CATSRGTGGSSYGYTF
TRBJ2-1 TRBV7-3 . CASSRQARKEGEQFF
TRBJ1-2 TRBV19 . CASSILGEAVGYTF
TRBJ2-7 TRBV4-3 . CASSQEDTYEQYF
TRBJ1-1 TRBV4-1 . CASSSNGDSEAFF
TRBJ2-7 TRBV10-3 . CAISDREFGYEQYF
TRBJ2-1 TRBV19 . CASSTRGSSYNEQFF
TRBJ1-5 TRBV6-1 . CASRVQVNQPQHF
TRBJ2-7 TRBV10-3 medium-sized CAISVGGRMSYEQYF
TRBJ2-3 TRBV23-1 . CASSQQGQGIADTQYF
TRBJ1-3 TRBV6-4 . CARLPGQDDSGNTIYF
TRBJ2-4 TRBV23-1 . CASQERGQNIQYF
TRBJ1-4 TRBV30 . CAWERTGKRELFF
TRBJ2-7 TRBV15 . CATSRDRGFEQYF
TRBJ2-7 TRBV6-1 . CASSPQVSYEQYF
TRBJ1-2 TRBV19 . CASSIDQAYGYTF
TRBJ2-1 TRBV6-5 . CASSHDRSQYNEQFF
TRBJ1-2 TRBV28 . CASSLGSAGRMNYGYTF
TRBJ2-3 TRBV7-3 few CASSFGTSGDTQYF
TRBJ2-7 TRBV27 few CASSPGLAASYEQYF
TRBJ2-1 TRBV18 . CASSPLVGGTLYNEQFF
TRBJ2-7 TRBV5-5 . CASSTAGQTYEQYF
TRBJ1-1 TRBV19 . CASSLGPRRTEAFF
TRBJ2-5 TRBV4-2 . CASSPLRGGVGETQYF
TRBJ2-1 TRBV30 . CAWRRASGVLYNEQFF
TRBJ2-1 TRBV4-3 once CASSLLRGGNEQFF
TRBJ1-3 TRBV6-5 . CASSTGLGNTIYF
TRBJ2-5 TRBV10-1 medium-sized CASSESGKGMEETQYF
TRBJ2-7 TRBV28 . CASTDLDQGYEQYF
TRBJ1-1 TRBV18 once CASSRETGGLNTEAFF
TRBJ2-1 TRBV7-2 . CASSLTAMNEQFF
TRBJ1-2 TRBV4-3 . CASSQGATGGLGYTF
TRBJ2-2 TRBV2 . CASSGTSGSAGELFF
TRBJ1-1 TRBV11-1 . CASSSEGQGDTEAFF
TRBJ2-7 TRBV27 . CASSLSGGSYEQYF
TRBJ1-1 TRBV10-2 few CASRAREIEAFF
TRBJ2-7 TRBV7-9 few CASRGDRAPPYEQYF
TRBJ1-1 TRBV7-2 . CASSLSWGMPEAFF
TRBJ1-1 TRBV5-6 . CASSLGTEAFF
TRBJ1-1 TRBV23-1 . CASSRTPRGTEAFF